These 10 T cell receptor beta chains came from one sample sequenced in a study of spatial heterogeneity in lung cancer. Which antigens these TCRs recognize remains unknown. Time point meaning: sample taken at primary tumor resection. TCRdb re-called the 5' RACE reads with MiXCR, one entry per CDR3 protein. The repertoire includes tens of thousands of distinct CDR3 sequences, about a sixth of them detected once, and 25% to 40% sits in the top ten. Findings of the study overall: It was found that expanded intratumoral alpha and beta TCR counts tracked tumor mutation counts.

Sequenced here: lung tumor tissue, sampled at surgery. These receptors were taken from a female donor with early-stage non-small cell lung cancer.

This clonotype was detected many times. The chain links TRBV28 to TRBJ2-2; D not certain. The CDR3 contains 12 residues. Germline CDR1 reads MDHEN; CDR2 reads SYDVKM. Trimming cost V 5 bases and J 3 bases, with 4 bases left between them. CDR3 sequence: CASSPHTGELFF. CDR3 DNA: TGTGCCAGCAGTCCGCACACCGGGGAGCTGTTTTTT. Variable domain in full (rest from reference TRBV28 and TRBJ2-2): DVKVTQSSRYLVKRTGEKVFLECVQDMDHENMFWYRQDPGLGLRLIYFSYDVKMKEKGDIPEGYSVSREKKERFSLILESASTNQTSMYLCASSPHTGELFFGEGSRLTVL.

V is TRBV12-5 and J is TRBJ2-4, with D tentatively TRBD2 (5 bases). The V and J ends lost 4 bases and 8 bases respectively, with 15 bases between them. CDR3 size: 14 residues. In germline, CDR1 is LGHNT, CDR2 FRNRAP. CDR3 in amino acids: CASGSGTSGDIQYF. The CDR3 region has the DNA TGTGCTAGTGGTTCGGGCACTAGTGGGGACATTCAGTACTTC.

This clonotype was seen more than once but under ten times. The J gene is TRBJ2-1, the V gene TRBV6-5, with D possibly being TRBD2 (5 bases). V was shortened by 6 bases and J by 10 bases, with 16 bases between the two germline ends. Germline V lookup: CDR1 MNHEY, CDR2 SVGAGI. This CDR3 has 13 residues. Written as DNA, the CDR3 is TGTGCCAGCAGCCCCCCGCGGTCGGGAGAGCAGTTCTTC. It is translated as CASSPPRSGEQFF.

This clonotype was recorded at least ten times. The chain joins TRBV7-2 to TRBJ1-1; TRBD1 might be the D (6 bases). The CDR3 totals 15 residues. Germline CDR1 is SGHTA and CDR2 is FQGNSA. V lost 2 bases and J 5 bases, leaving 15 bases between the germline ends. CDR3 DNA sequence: TGTGCCAGCAGCTTATCCCTCCAGGGGAGGACTGAAGCTTTCTTT. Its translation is CASSLSLQGRTEAFF.

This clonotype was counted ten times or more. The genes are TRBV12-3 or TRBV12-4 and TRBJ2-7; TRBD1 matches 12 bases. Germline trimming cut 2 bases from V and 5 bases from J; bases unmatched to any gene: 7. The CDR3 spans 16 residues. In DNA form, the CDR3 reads TGTGCCAGCAGTTTACGGGGACGGGACAGGGGGCACGAGCAGTACTTC. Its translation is CASSLRGRDRGHEQYF.

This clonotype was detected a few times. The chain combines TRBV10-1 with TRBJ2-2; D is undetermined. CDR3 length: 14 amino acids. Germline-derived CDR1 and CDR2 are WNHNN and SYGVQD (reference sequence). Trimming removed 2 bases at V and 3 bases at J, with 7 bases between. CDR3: CASSEKPDTGELFF. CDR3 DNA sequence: TGCGCCAGCAGTGAGAAGCCAGACACCGGGGAGCTGTTTTTT.

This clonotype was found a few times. The CDR3, as DNA: TGTGCCAGCAGTTCCCGGGCGCCCGGGCAGTACTTC. Its translation is CASSSRAPGQYF. The rearrangement joins TRBV28 to TRBJ2-7; no clear D. Trimming took 4 bases from V and 9 from J, leaving 13 bases between them. In germline, CDR1 is MDHEN, CDR2 SYDVKM. This CDR3 spans 12 amino acids.

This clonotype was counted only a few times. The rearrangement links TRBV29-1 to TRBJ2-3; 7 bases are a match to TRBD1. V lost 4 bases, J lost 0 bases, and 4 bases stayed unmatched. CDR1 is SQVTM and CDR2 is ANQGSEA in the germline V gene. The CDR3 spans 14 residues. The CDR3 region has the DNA TGCAGCGTTGGGCTGGGACAGAGCACAGATACGCAGTATTTT. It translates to CSVGLGQSTDTQYF.

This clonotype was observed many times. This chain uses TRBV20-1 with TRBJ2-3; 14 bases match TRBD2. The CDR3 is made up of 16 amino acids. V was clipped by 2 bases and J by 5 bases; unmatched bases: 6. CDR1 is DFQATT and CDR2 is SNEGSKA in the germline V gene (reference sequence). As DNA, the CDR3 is TGCAGTGCTAGAAGACTAGCGGGAGGGCCAGGAGATACGCAGTATTTT. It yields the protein CSARRLAGGPGDTQYF.

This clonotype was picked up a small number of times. The CDR3 here is CASSLLSGLQETQYF. CDR3 bases: TGCGCCAGCAGCTTGTTGTCTGGACTACAAGAGACCCAGTACTTC. This chain connects TRBV5-1 to TRBJ2-5; D may be TRBD2 (6 bases). The V gene lost 1 base and the J gene lost 2 bases, with 12 bases spanning the gap. CDR3 length: 15 amino acids. Germline CDR1 is SGHRS and CDR2 is YFSETQ.